The 31 T cell receptor beta chains in this list originate from one sample, sequenced in a study of cytomegalovirus exposure and HLA in healthy donors. The PCR used 60 Vbeta and 13 Jbeta primers. The assay was immunoSEQ multiplex PCR, and TCRdb's table has in-frame clones only and misses some. Reported are tens of thousands of clones; the ten largest clones contain 4.8%. Sequences were obtained from PBMCs. Receptor source: a female donor in good health and CMV-seronegative.

The CDR3 nucleotides read TGTGCCAGCAGCCCAACGGGACTAGCGGCCAATGAGCAGTTCTTC. Encoded protein: CASSPTGLAANEQFF. The rearrangement links TRBV6-5 to TRBJ2-1; 11 bases fit TRBD2. The CDR3 consists of 15 residues. With V trimmed by 6 bases and J by 6 bases, 7 bases remained unmatched. Germline V CDR1 and CDR2: MNHEY, SVGAGI.

The chain has TRBV27 and TRBJ2-2; tentative D call: TRBD2 (5 bases). This CDR3 has 14 residues. The V end was cut by 6 bases, the J end by 5 bases, with 13 bases between. Germline V lookup: CDR1 MNHEY, CDR2 SMNVEV (reference sequence). The CDR3 here is CASRPMGGTGELFF. The CDR3, as DNA: TGTGCCAGCAGACCTATGGGCGGGACCGGGGAGCTGTTTTTT.

J is TRBJ2-6 and V is TRBV9; D not certain. CDR1 is SGDLS and CDR2 is YYNGEE in the germline V gene. V dropped 2 bases and J dropped 0 bases, with 6 bases sitting between them. This CDR3 spans 15 amino acids. CDR3 DNA: TGTGCCAGCAGCGTCGACACCTCTGGGGCCAACGTCCTGACTTTC. Residues: CASSVDTSGANVLTF.

The chain employs TRBV28 and TRBJ2-7; perhaps TRBD1 as D (6 bases). The CDR3 extends over 17 amino acids. V shed 4 bases and J shed 2 bases, with 21 bases lying between them. Germline V CDR1 and CDR2: MDHEN, SYDVKM. The CDR3 loop is CASSSPGLMGHTYEQYF. Written as DNA, the CDR3 is TGTGCCAGCAGTTCCCCGGGGCTGATGGGACACACCTACGAGCAGTACTTC. The variable domain in full, completed from reference TRBV28 and TRBJ2-7, reads DVKVTQSSRYLVKRTGEKVFLECVQDMDHENMFWYRQDPGLGLRLIYFSYDVKMKEKGDIPEGYSVSREKKERFSLILESASTNQTSMYLCASSSPGLMGHTYEQYFGPGTRLTVT.

The J gene is TRBJ2-7, the V gene TRBV4-3; D might be TRBD1 (5 bases). With 3 bases removed from V and 2 bases from J, the gap between germline ends came to 8 bases. Germline CDR1 LGHNA, CDR2 YSLEER. The CDR3 covers 13 residues. In DNA form, the CDR3 reads TGCGCCAGCAGCCAGGCAGGGACCTACGAGCAGTACTTC. Translated, it gives CASSQAGTYEQYF.

The V call is TRBV11-2, the J call TRBJ1-5, with 10 bases lining up with TRBD1. With 8 bases clipped from V and 5 bases from J, the junction kept 6 bases outside the gene matches. The CDR3 runs to 14 residues. CDR1 is SGHAT, CDR2 FQNNGV, per germline. The CDR3 nucleotides read TGTGCCAGCCGGACAGGGGGGCGGCATCAGCCCCAGCATTTT. Translation: CASRTGGRHQPQHF. Full variable domain (rest looked up from reference TRBV11-2 and TRBJ1-5): EAGVAQSPRYKIIEKRQSVAFWCNPISGHATLYWYQQILGQGPKLLIQFQNNGVVDDSQLPKDRFSAERLKGVDSTLKIQPAKLEDSAVYLCASRTGGRHQPQHFGDGTRLSIL.

A remark on this clone: The same CDR3 arises from other DNA sequences in this sample as well. This chain connects TRBV11-3 to TRBJ2-7, with D perhaps matching TRBD2 (6 bases). CDR3 size: 13 residues. Germline V lookup: CDR1 SGHNT, CDR2 YENEEA. Trimming stripped 5 bases from V and 4 bases from J, with 12 bases between. Written as DNA, the CDR3 is TGTGCCAGCAGCCTAACTGGGGGGTACGAGCAGTACTTC. This codes for CASSLTGGYEQYF.

The CDR3 sequence: CASSLVSGEGAKNIQYF. CDR3 DNA: TGTGCCAGCAGCTTAGTATCGGGCGAGGGCGCCAAAAACATTCAGTACTTC. This rearrangement joins TRBV13 to TRBJ2-4, with D possibly matching TRBD2 (5 bases). Germline V gene data show CDR1 as PRHDT and CDR2 as FYEKMQ (reference sequence). The ends were cut back, 1 base at V and 1 base at J, with 14 bases in the middle. The CDR3 loop spans 17 amino acids.

The rearrangement links TRBV11-2 to TRBJ1-2, with 10 bases matching TRBD1. CDR3 length: 16 residues. The V segment lost 0 bases and the J segment 5 bases; nucleotides outside the gene matches: 6. Germline V gene sequence: CDR1 SGHAT, CDR2 FQNNGV. In DNA form, the CDR3 reads TGTGCCAGCAGCTTAGATGGGGGGACAGGGGTTTATGGCTACACCTTC. Protein product: CASSLDGGTGVYGYTF.

The chain joins TRBV27 to TRBJ1-1; the match to TRBD1 covers 12 bases. J lost 11 bases, V lost 6 bases, and 10 bases had no gene match. CDR3 length: 14 amino acids. Germline CDR1 and CDR2: MNHEY and SMNVEV (reference sequence). The CDR3 protein is CASRARDRGRGAFF. CDR3 sequence (DNA): TGTGCCAGCAGGGCCCGGGACAGGGGGCGAGGTGCTTTCTTT.

The chain joins TRBV7-9 to TRBJ1-6; tentative D call: TRBD1 (5 bases). Per the germline V gene, CDR1 is SEHNR and CDR2 is FQNEAQ (reference sequence). The CDR3 length is 14 residues. Deletions cut 4 bases from V and 7 bases from J, with 11 bases between. The CDR3 DNA reads as TGTGCCAGCAGCTCGGACGGGGGGAATTCACCCCTCCACTTT. Encoded protein: CASSSDGGNSPLHF.

The rearrangement joins TRBV15 to TRBJ2-5; TRBD1 might be the D (9 bases). There are 17 residues in the CDR3. The germline V gene has CDR1 LNHNV and CDR2 YYDKDF (reference sequence). The V and J ends lost 5 bases and 2 bases respectively, with 21 bases between them. The CDR3 here is CATSGGQGLGRQETQYF. The DNA for the CDR3 is TGTGCCACCAGCGGGGGACAGGGACTAGGCAGACAAGAGACCCAGTACTTC.

This chain connects TRBV4-2 to TRBJ2-1; a possible D gene is TRBD1 (5 bases). The germline V and J ends were trimmed by 1 base and 7 bases, with 11 bases remaining between them. From germline, CDR1 is LGHNA and CDR2 YNFKEQ. The CDR3 sequence is 14 residues long. The CDR3 DNA is TGTGCCAGCAGCCAAGGTTCAGGGCGGAATGAGCAGTTCTTC. As protein: CASSQGSGRNEQFF.

This clone ranks as medium-sized in terms of frequency. The sample holds other DNA sequences that translate to the same CDR3. The chain employs TRBV25-1 and TRBJ1-3, with TRBD1 as a possible D gene (5 bases). This CDR3 comprises 15 residues. In germline, CDR1 is MGHDK, CDR2 SYGVNS. V was trimmed by 8 bases and J by 0 bases, leaving 14 bases between them. The CDR3 DNA sequence: TGTGCCAGCTTTGGGGACTTCAGCTCTGGAAACACCATATATTTT. It codes for CASFGDFSSGNTIYF. The whole variable domain, remainder taken from reference TRBV25-1 and TRBJ1-3, is EADIYQTPRYLVIGTGKKITLECSQTMGHDKMYWYQQDPGMELHLIHYSYGVNSTEKGDLSSESTVSRIRTEHFPLTLESARPSHTSQYLCASFGDFSSGNTIYFGEGSWLTVV.

This chain connects TRBV7-9 to TRBJ2-5; D is unclear. The CDR3 loop spans 14 amino acids. The V and J ends lost 1 base and 6 bases respectively, with 12 bases between them. Germline CDR1 SEHNR, CDR2 FQNEAQ (reference sequence). The CDR3 protein is CASSLGVTTKTQYF. In nucleotides, the CDR3 is TGTGCCAGCAGCTTAGGTGTTACTACAAAGACCCAGTACTTC.

CDR3 bases: TGTGCCAGCAGCTTGGTTCCCAGCTCTGGAAACACCATATATTTT. Translation: CASSLVPSSGNTIYF. The chain employs TRBV7-2 and TRBJ1-3; D call uncertain. CDR1 and CDR2 from the germline V gene are SGHTA and FQGNSA. V was clipped by 3 bases and J by 0 bases, with 9 bases between them. The CDR3 contains 15 residues.

The J gene is TRBJ1-5, the V gene TRBV7-9; 10 bases agree with TRBD1. In germline, CDR1 is SEHNR, CDR2 FQNEAQ (reference sequence). V trimming: 5 bases; J trimming: 0 bases; junction bases outside the gene matches: 7. The CDR3 loop spans 17 amino acids. The CDR3 DNA reads TGTGCCAGCAGCAACGACAGGGGGCCCTATAGCAATCAGCCCCAGCATTTT. Protein sequence: CASSNDRGPYSNQPQHF.

J is TRBJ1-1 and V is TRBV29-1; no reliable D call. The CDR3 loop spans 14 amino acids. The germline gives CDR1 SQVTM, CDR2 ANQGSEA. The V end was cut by 2 bases, the J end by 3 bases, with 13 bases between. As DNA, the CDR3 is TGCAGCGTTGAATATGCGTCCCGAGACACTGAAGCTTTCTTT. Translated: CSVEYASRDTEAFF.

J is TRBJ1-5 and V is TRBV7-9; 7 nucleotides line up with TRBD1. This CDR3 spans 17 amino acids. V lost 4 bases, J lost 0 bases, and 9 bases stayed unmatched. The V gene's germline CDR1 is SEHNR and CDR2 FQNEAQ (reference sequence). This CDR3 is CASSSDREFYSNQPQHF. CDR3 DNA: TGTGCCAGCAGCTCAGACAGGGAGTTTTATAGCAATCAGCCCCAGCATTTT.

The chain combines TRBV15 with TRBJ2-7, with 9 positions matching TRBD1. This CDR3 has 17 amino acids. After removal of 3 bases from V and 3 bases from J, the junction contained 12 bases not matched to a gene. The germline gives CDR1 LNHNV, CDR2 YYDKDF (reference sequence). CDR3 loop: CATSSDRPGQGFYEQYF. Here the CDR3 DNA reads TGTGCCACCAGCAGCGATCGTCCGGGACAGGGCTTCTACGAGCAGTACTTC.

The CDR3 protein is CASAREANEKLFF. CDR3 sequence (DNA): TGTGCCAGTGCCAGGGAAGCTAATGAAAAACTGTTTTTT. The chain combines TRBV9 with TRBJ1-4; a weak D match, TRBD1 (5 bases). V was shortened by 8 bases and J by 3 bases, with 11 bases between the two germline ends. Per the germline V gene, CDR1 is SGDLS and CDR2 is YYNGEE. The CDR3 loop spans 13 amino acids. The whole variable domain, filled in from reference TRBV9 and TRBJ1-4, reads DSGVTQTPKHLITATGQRVTLRCSPRSGDLSVYWYQQSLDQGLQFLIQYYNGEERAKGNILERFSAQQFPDLHSELNLSSLELGDSALYFCASAREANEKLFFGSGTQLSVL.

The chain recombines TRBV2 with TRBJ2-5; D might be TRBD1 (6 bases). The germline V and J ends were trimmed by 6 bases and 5 bases, with 13 bases remaining between them. The CDR3 sequence is 13 residues long. The germline CDR1 and CDR2 sequences are SNHLY and FYNNEI. Written as DNA, the CDR3 is TGTGCCAGCAGCCTACAGGGCCTGGAGACCCAGTACTTC. This gives the protein CASSLQGLETQYF.

The V gene is TRBV4-2, the J gene TRBJ2-5; 12 bases are shared with TRBD2. This CDR3 has 16 residues. CDR1 and CDR2 (germline): LGHNA, YNFKEQ. V lost 4 bases and J lost 2; bases outside the gene matches: 5. The CDR3 DNA follows: TGTGCCAGCAGCCGATGGACTAGCGGGGAGCAAGAGACCCAGTACTTC. The encoded protein is CASSRWTSGEQETQYF.

CDR3 region: CASSLVRGTEAFF. The CDR3 DNA follows: TGTGCCAGCAGCTTAGTCAGGGGCACTGAAGCTTTCTTT. The rearrangement uses TRBV7-8 and TRBJ1-1; tentative D call: TRBD1 (6 bases). The CDR3 is 13 residues long. V lost 1 base and J 4 bases, leaving 7 bases between the germline ends. Germline V gives CDR1 SGHVS, CDR2 FQNEAQ. Full variable domain (rest looked up from reference TRBV7-8 and TRBJ1-1): GAGVSQSPRYKVAKRGQDVALRCDPISGHVSLFWYQQALGQGPEFLTYFQNEAQLDKSGLPSDRFFAERPEGSVSTLKIQRTQQEDSAVYLCASSLVRGTEAFFGQGTRLTVV.

The CDR3 DNA is TGTGCCAGCAGCGGTTCAACAGGGGGCGCAAATAGTGAGCAGTTCTTC. It specifies CASSGSTGGANSEQFF. The chain has TRBV9 and TRBJ2-1; 9 bases map to TRBD1. Germline values: CDR1 SGDLS, CDR2 YYNGEE. The CDR3 spans 16 residues. Unmatched junction bases numbered 13, after V lost 3 bases and J lost 9 bases.

This chain joins TRBV4-2 and TRBJ2-5; 7 positions match TRBD2. This CDR3 contains 14 residues. Germline V lookup: CDR1 LGHNA, CDR2 YNFKEQ. V lost 1 base to trimming and J lost 5 bases; unmatched junction nucleotides: 4. The CDR3 spells CASSQAVAGETQYF. The DNA of the CDR3 is TGTGCCAGCAGCCAAGCGGTAGCGGGTGAGACCCAGTACTTC.

The chain combines TRBV28 with TRBJ1-5, with 10 bases matching TRBD1. V lost 6 bases and J lost 7; bases outside the gene matches: 9. Germline V gene lookup returns CDR1 MDHEN and CDR2 SYDVKM. The CDR3 loop spans 15 amino acids. Here the CDR3 DNA reads TGTGCCAGCAGCTACGGGACAGGGGTGGGGCAGCCCCAGCATTTT. Its translation is CASSYGTGVGQPQHF.

The J gene is TRBJ2-7, the V gene TRBV5-8; 10 bases line up with TRBD1. V lost 3 bases, J lost 0 bases, and 15 bases stayed unmatched. Germline V gene data show CDR1 as SGHTS and CDR2 as YDEGEE. CDR3 length equals 19 residues. The CDR3 here is CASSWHFGRTGGHSYEQYF. CDR3 in DNA: TGTGCCAGCAGCTGGCATTTTGGTCGGACAGGGGGACACTCCTACGAGCAGTACTTC.

This rearrangement joins TRBV25-1 to TRBJ2-2; 7 positions agree with TRBD2. CDR3 length equals 18 residues. After removal of 2 bases from V and 0 bases from J, the junction contained 9 bases not matched to a gene. Germline loops: CDR1 MGHDK, CDR2 SYGVNS. CDR3 coding DNA: TGTGCCAGCAGTGAAATTGGCGGGGGAGGCCCGAACACCGGGGAGCTGTTTTTT. This encodes CASSEIGGGGPNTGELFF.

The chain carries TRBV6-1 and TRBJ2-7; D is possibly TRBD1 (6 bases). V lost 4 bases to trimming and J lost 3 bases, with 10 bases between them. From germline, CDR1 is MNHNS and CDR2 SASEGT. The CDR3 contains 13 residues. CDR3 in DNA: TGTGCCAGCAGTGGAGCGACAGGCTACGAGCAGTACTTC. It encodes CASSGATGYEQYF.

The chain uses TRBV9 and TRBJ2-7, with D possibly being TRBD1 (7 bases). Deletions cut 0 bases from V and 2 bases from J, with 15 bases between. Germline assignment: CDR1 SGDLS and CDR2 YYNGEE. This CDR3 region has 16 residues. The CDR3 DNA reads as TGTGCCAGCAGCGTAGGTCAGGGGGGTTTGGCCTACGAGCAGTACTTC. Its translation is CASSVGQGGLAYEQYF. The variable domain in full, completed from reference TRBV9 and TRBJ2-7, reads DSGVTQTPKHLITATGQRVTLRCSPRSGDLSVYWYQQSLDQGLQFLIQYYNGEERAKGNILERFSAQQFPDLHSELNLSSLELGDSALYFCASSVGQGGLAYEQYFGPGTRLTVT.